The present entry profiles one T cell receptor beta chain with its context. What it binds is unknown. The ends lost 4 bases at V and 0 bases at J; junction bases unmatched: 7. The germline V gene has CDR1 LGHDT and CDR2 YNNKEL (reference sequence). The CDR3 is 17 amino acids. Sequencing was performed with immunoSEQ multiplex PCR; in TCRdb, only in-frame clones are kept and a portion is missing. The sample shows around 210,000 clones, roughly 94% of them seen only once. These data originate in a study of T cell responses to AZD1222 COVID-19 vaccine. Study-level findings and limits: CD4 TCRs associated with vaccination spanned spike, dominating at 160-218 and 743-854. Breadth and depth of Spike-specific TCRs rose after two AZD1222 doses.

The chain has TRBV3-1 (or the pseudogene TRBV3-2) and TRBJ2-3; 10 nucleotides line up with TRBD2. The sequence was obtained from an adult who received the MenACWY meningococcal vaccine as a control. This specimen consisted of peripheral blood, obtained 28 days after the second dose of the MenACWY control vaccine. The CDR3 loop is CASSPSSGGLSTDTQYF. The CDR3 DNA reads as TGTGCCAGCAGCCCCTCTAGCGGGGGCCTTAGCACAGATACGCAGTATTTT.